This is a list of T cell receptor beta chains from one sample in a study of blood T cell repertoires in COVID-19. The table came from immunoSEQ multiplex PCR; TCRdb's copy has only in-frame clones and leaves some out. The sample has about 75,000 clones; roughly 90% are singletons. The sequenced sample was peripheral blood. The receptors shown here come from a human donor in a cohort sampled during active COVID-19. Both conserved end residues are part of each CDR3. D genes are given only for firm matches. Some rows mark clone size as missing; the rest say once, few, many or name a class of expanded clone.

>TRBJ2-1|NA|TRBV9|NA
TGTGCCAGCAGCGGACCCTCGACCCGCAGGAATGAGCAGTTCTTC
CASSGPSTRRNEQFF
>TRBJ2-7|TRBD1|TRBV3-1/TRBV3-2|few
TGTGCCAGCAGCCTACGGGCAGGGGGCTCCTACGAGCAGTACTTC
CASSLRAGGSYEQYF
>TRBJ1-1|TRBD1|TRBV7-9|once
TGTGCCAGCAGCCCAGGGACAGTTAGAGAAGCTTTCTTT
CASSPGTVREAFF
>TRBJ2-2|NA|TRBV5-1|NA
TGCGCCAGCAGCCCAACATCGACCGGGGAGCTGTTTTTT
CASSPTSTGELFF
>TRBJ2-7|NA|TRBV11-1|NA
TGTGCCAGCAGCTACCGGGTCAACCCTGATCAGTACTTC
CASSYRVNPDQYF
>TRBJ2-3|TRBD1|TRBV5-1|NA
TGCGCCAGCAGCTTGGAGGGGGCCAGCACAGATACGCAGTATTTT
CASSLEGASTDTQYF
>TRBJ2-3|NA|TRBV11-2|NA
TGTGCCAGCAGCCGGAGGGCGGGTGGGGACCCGGGCACAGATACGCAGTATTTT
CASSRRAGGDPGTDTQYF
>TRBJ2-5|NA|TRBV28|NA
TGTGCCAGCAGTTCCGGGTTCCAAGAGACCCAGTACTTC
CASSSGFQETQYF
>TRBJ2-1|TRBD2|TRBV28|NA
TGTGCCAGCAGTTTTCGGGGGGGGCAAAATGAGCAGTTCTTC
CASSFRGGQNEQFF
>TRBJ1-6|TRBD1|TRBV7-2|NA
TGTGCCAGCAGCGGCCAGGCACAGGGGTGGTCCTATAATTCACCCCTCCACTTT
CASSGQAQGWSYNSPLHF
>TRBJ2-3|NA|TRBV7-9|NA
TGTGCCAGCAGGTGGGGCGGGGCCCGCACAGATACGCAGTATTTT
CASRWGGARTDTQYF
>TRBJ2-5|TRBD2|TRBV7-9|NA
TGTGCCAGCAGCTTAACCGGCGGGAGCGAGACCCAGTACTTC
CASSLTGGSETQYF
>TRBJ1-6|TRBD1|TRBV19|NA
TGTGCCAGCCGCCCGGGGACAGGGGAGAATTCACCCCTCCACTTT
CASRPGTGENSPLHF
>TRBJ1-6|NA|TRBV6-2/TRBV6-3|NA
TGTGCCAGCAGTTATCGCCGAGGCACAAATTCACCCCTCCACTTT
CASSYRRGTNSPLHF
>TRBJ2-7|TRBD1|TRBV27|NA
TGTGCCAGCAGTGGACAGGGGTCATCCTACGAGCAGTACTTC
CASSGQGSSYEQYF
>TRBJ1-4|NA|TRBV28|NA
TGTGCCAGCAGTTTGATGGGAGCTAATGAAAAACTGTTTTTT
CASSLMGANEKLFF
>TRBJ2-1|TRBD1|TRBV19|NA
TGTGCCAGTAGTCCCGGACCCTCGGACAGGTTCAATGAGCAGTTCTTC
CASSPGPSDRFNEQFF
>TRBJ2-3|TRBD2|TRBV19|once
TGTGCCAGTAGTATAAGTGGTAGCGGGGGGGGCCAAAATACGCAGTATTTT
CASSISGSGGGQNTQYF
>TRBJ1-1|NA|TRBV6-5|NA
TGTGCCAGCAGTTACTCGGAGGGTTTGAACACTGAAGCTTTCTTT
CASSYSEGLNTEAFF
>TRBJ2-3|TRBD2|TRBV30|NA
TGTGCCTGGAGTGGAATAGCGGGCACTAGCACAGATACGCAGTATTTT
CAWSGIAGTSTDTQYF
>TRBJ2-2|TRBD1|TRBV19|NA
TGTGCCAGTAGTTCAGGGGGCGCGGGCACCGGGGAGCTGTTTTTT
CASSSGGAGTGELFF
>TRBJ1-2|TRBD1|TRBV12-5|NA
TGTGCTAGTGGTCAAGGGGGCCTCTATGGCTACACCTTC
CASGQGGLYGYTF
>TRBJ1-6|NA|TRBV14|NA
TGTGCCAGCAGCCAAGATAATCCGAGCAGGTATTCTTCACCCCTCCACTTT
CASSQDNPSRYSSPLHF
>TRBJ1-4|NA|TRBV6-5|NA
TGTGCCAGCAGTCCGGGAGGAAGGGAAAAACTGTTTTTT
CASSPGGREKLFF
>TRBJ2-5|TRBD2|TRBV19|NA
TGTGCCAGTAGTTGGGGGGGGCAAGAGACCCAGTACTTC
CASSWGGQETQYF
>TRBJ2-7|NA|TRBV7-2|NA
TGTGCCAGCAGCCGTGGGCTGTACGAGCAGTACTTC
CASSRGLYEQYF
>TRBJ2-5|TRBD2|TRBV3-1/TRBV3-2|NA
TGTGCCAGCAGCCAAGCCCGGTTCCTAGCGGGAGGGCCGAGGGAGACCCAGTACTTC
CASSQARFLAGGPRETQYF
>TRBJ2-7|NA|TRBV19|NA
TGTGCCAGTAGTCCAGGACTGGGGTTAGGCGAGCAGTACTTC
CASSPGLGLGEQYF
>TRBJ2-1|TRBD2|TRBV11-2|NA
TGTGCCAGCAGCCCCCGGACTAGCTTCTTTGATGAGCAGTTCTTC
CASSPRTSFFDEQFF
>TRBJ1-2|NA|TRBV5-4|once
TGTGCCAGCACCAGCAGGGGAGACTATGGCTACACCTTC
CASTSRGDYGYTF
>TRBJ2-5|TRBD2|TRBV4-1|once
TGCGCCAGCAGCCAAGATGGGCTAGCGGGGGGAACCGAGACCCAGTACTTC
CASSQDGLAGGTETQYF
>TRBJ1-1|NA|TRBV19|NA
TGTGCCAGCTCGCCTTACGGGATCATGAACACTGAAGCTTTCTTT
CASSPYGIMNTEAFF
>TRBJ2-1|NA|TRBV7-9|once
TGTGCCAGCAGCCCCGGGGAGCAGTTCTTC
CASSPGEQFF
>TRBJ2-7|TRBD2|TRBV6-1|NA
TGTGCCAGCAGTGACAAGGGAGGGGCACGACGGGACGAGCAGTACTTC
CASSDKGGARRDEQYF
>TRBJ1-5|TRBD1|TRBV28|NA
TGTGCCAGCAGTCCCTACAGGGGGAGGAATCAGCCCCAGCATTTT
CASSPYRGRNQPQHF
>TRBJ2-5|NA|TRBV6-6|NA
TGTGCCAGCAGTTACTCAGGGCGGGCAGAGACCCAGTACTTC
CASSYSGRAETQYF
>TRBJ1-2|NA|TRBV19|NA
TGTGCCAGTACCCCAGGGTCCCGGGCTAACTATGGCTACACCTTC
CASTPGSRANYGYTF
>TRBJ2-1|TRBD2|TRBV2|NA
TGTGCCAGCTCTAAGGGCGGGAGAGACAATGAGCAGTTCTTC
CASSKGGRDNEQFF
>TRBJ1-6|TRBD1|TRBV7-8|once
TGTGCCAGCAGCGACAGGGGGAATTCACCCCTCCACTTT
CASSDRGNSPLHF
>TRBJ1-2|NA|TRBV5-4|NA
TGTGCCAGCACCTCCGTTGGAGGGCACCCTAACTATGGCTACACCTTC
CASTSVGGHPNYGYTF
>TRBJ1-1|NA|TRBV28|NA
TGTGCCAGCAGTTACCCCGCGCGGGGGGGCAACACTGAAGCTTTCTTT
CASSYPARGGNTEAFF
>TRBJ2-5|NA|TRBV6-1|NA
TGTGCCAGCAGTGAAGACAGGGTGGTAGAGACCCAGTACTTC
CASSEDRVVETQYF
>TRBJ2-1|NA|TRBV5-1|NA
TGCGCCAGCAGCTCCCCCGGCGGCGTTCGCTACAATGAGCAGTTCTTC
CASSSPGGVRYNEQFF